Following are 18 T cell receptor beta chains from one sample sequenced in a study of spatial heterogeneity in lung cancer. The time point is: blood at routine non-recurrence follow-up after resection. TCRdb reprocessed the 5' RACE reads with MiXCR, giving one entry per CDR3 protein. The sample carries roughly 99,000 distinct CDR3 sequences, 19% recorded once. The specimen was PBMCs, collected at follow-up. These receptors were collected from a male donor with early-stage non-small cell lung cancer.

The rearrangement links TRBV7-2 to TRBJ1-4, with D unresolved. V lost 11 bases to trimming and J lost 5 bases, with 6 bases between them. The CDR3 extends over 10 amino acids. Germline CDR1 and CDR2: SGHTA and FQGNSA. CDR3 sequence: CAAGNEKLFF. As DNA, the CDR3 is TGTGCCGCAGGCAATGAAAAACTGTTTTTT.

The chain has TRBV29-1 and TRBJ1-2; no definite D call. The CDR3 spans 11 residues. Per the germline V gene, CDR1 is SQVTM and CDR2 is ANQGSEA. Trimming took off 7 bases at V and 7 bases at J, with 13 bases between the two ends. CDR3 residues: CSEGGSSGYTF. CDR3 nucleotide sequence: TGCAGCGAAGGCGGCTCATCTGGCTACACCTTC.

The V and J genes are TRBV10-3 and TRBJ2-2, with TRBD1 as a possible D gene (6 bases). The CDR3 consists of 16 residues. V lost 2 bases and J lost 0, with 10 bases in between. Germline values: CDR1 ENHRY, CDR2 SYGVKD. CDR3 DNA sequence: TGTGCCATCAGTGAGGGACGGACAGCGAACACCGGGGAGCTGTTTTTT. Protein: CAISEGRTANTGELFF.

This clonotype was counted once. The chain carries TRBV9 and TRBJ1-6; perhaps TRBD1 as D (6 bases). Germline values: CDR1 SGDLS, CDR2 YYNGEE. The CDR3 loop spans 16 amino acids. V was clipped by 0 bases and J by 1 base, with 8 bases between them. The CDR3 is CASSVEGGSYNSPLHF. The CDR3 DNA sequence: TGTGCCAGCAGCGTAGAGGGGGGATCCTATAATTCACCCCTCCACTTT.

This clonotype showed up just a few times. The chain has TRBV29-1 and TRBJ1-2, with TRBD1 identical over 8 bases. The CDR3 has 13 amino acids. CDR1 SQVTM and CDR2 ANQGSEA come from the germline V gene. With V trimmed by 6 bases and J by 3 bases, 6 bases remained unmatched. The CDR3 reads CSVHTDRDYGYTF. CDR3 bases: TGCAGCGTCCACACGGACAGGGACTATGGCTACACCTTC.

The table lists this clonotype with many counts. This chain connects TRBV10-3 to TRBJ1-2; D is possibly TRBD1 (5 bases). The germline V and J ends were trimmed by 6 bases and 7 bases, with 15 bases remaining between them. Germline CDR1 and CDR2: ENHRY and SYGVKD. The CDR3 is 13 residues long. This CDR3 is CAIRDAVRVGYTF. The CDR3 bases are TGTGCCATCAGGGATGCAGTCAGGGTTGGCTACACCTTC.

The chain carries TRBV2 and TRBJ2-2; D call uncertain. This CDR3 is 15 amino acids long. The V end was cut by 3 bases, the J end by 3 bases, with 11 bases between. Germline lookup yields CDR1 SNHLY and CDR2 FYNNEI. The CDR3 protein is CASSESPGYTGELFF. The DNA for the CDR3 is TGTGCCAGCAGTGAGAGTCCTGGGTACACCGGGGAGCTGTTTTTT.

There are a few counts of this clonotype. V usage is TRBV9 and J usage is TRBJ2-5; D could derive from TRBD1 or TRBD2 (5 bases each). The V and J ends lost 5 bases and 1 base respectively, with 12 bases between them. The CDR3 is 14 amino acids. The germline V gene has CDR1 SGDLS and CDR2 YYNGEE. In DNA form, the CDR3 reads TGTGCCAGCAGTCCGGGGCTCGCCCAAGAGACCCAGTACTTC. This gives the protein CASSPGLAQETQYF.

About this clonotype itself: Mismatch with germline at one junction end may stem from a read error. CDR3 in amino acids: CASSEEEGFF. The CDR3, as DNA: TGTGCCAGCAGTGAAGAGGAAGGTTTCTTT. The chain recombines TRBV6-1 with TRBJ1-1; D remains unclear. CDR1 and CDR2 (germline): MNHNS, SASEGT. The CDR3 contains 10 residues.

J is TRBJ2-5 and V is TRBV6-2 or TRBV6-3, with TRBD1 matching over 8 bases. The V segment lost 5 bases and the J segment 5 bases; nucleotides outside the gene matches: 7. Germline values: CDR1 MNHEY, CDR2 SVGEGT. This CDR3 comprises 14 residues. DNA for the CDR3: TGTGCCAGCAGTAACGATTGGACAGGGGAGACCCAGTACTTC. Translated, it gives CASSNDWTGETQYF.

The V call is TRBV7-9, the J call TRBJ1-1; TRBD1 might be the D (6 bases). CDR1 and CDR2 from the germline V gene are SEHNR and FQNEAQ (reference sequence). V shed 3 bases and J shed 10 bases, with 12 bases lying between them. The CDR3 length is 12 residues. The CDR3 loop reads CASSLDSWGAFF. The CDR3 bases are TGTGCCAGCAGCTTGGACAGTTGGGGAGCTTTCTTT.

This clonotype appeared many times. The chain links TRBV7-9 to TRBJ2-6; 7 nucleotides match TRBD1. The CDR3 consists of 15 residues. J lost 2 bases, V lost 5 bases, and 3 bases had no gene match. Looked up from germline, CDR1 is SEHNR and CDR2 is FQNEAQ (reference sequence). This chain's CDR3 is CASSLDRAGANVLTF. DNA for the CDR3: TGTGCCAGCAGCCTCGACAGGGCTGGGGCCAACGTCCTGACTTTC.

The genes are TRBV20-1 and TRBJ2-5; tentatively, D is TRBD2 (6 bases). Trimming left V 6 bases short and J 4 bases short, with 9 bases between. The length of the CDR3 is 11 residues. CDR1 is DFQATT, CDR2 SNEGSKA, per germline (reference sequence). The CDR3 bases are TGCAGTGCGTACGGGGGAGAGACCCAGTACTTC. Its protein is CSAYGGETQYF.

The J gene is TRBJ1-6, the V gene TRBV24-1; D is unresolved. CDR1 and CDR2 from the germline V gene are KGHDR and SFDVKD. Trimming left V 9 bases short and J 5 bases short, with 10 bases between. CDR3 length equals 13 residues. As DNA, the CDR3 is TGTGCCACCTCCCCTCGGGATAATTCACCCCTCCACTTT. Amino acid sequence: CATSPRDNSPLHF.

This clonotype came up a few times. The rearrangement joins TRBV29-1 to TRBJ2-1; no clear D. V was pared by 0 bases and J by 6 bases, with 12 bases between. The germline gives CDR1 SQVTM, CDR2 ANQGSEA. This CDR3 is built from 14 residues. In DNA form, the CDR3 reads TGCAGCGTTGAAGATCGGACCGCATTCAATGAGCAGTTCTTC. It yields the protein CSVEDRTAFNEQFF.

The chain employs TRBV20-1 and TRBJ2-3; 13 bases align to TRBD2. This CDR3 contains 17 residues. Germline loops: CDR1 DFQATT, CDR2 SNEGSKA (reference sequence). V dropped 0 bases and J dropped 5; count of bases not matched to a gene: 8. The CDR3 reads CSARDPTSGGAKDTQYF. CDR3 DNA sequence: TGCAGTGCTAGAGACCCAACTAGCGGGGGGGCCAAAGATACGCAGTATTTT.

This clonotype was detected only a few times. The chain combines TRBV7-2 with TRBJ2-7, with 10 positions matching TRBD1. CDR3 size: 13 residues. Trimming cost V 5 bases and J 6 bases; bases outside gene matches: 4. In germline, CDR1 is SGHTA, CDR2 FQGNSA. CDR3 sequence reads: CASSARTGGEQYV. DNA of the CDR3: TGTGCCAGCAGCGCCAGGACAGGGGGCGAGCAGTACGTC.

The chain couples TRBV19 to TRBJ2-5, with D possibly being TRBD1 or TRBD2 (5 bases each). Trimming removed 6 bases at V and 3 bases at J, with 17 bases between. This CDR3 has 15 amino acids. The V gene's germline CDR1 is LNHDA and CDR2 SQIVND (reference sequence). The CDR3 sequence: CASRISSGLEETQYF. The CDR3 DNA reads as TGTGCCAGTAGAATCAGCTCGGGGCTAGAAGAGACCCAGTACTTC.